Below are 6 T cell receptor beta chains sequenced from a single sample in a study of cytomegalovirus exposure and HLA in healthy donors. PCR employed 60 Vbeta and 13 Jbeta primers. Method: immunoSEQ multiplex PCR; TCRdb's copy keeps in-frame clones and lacks some. The sample yields some 150,000 clones, 65% to 80% seen once. The sample comprised PBMCs. The receptors derive from a man aged 40-55 years in good health and CMV-seronegative.

This chain connects TRBV15 to TRBJ2-1; TRBD2 matches 7 bases. The CDR3 is made up of 15 amino acids. Germline CDR1 is LNHNV and CDR2 is YYDKDF (reference sequence). Trimming cost V 5 bases and J 0 bases; bases outside gene matches: 4. The CDR3 sequence is CATSGLVNSYNEQFF. The CDR3 nucleotides are TGTGCCACCAGCGGACTAGTCAACTCCTACAATGAGCAGTTCTTC.

The gene calls are TRBV30 and TRBJ1-2, with a weak D call TRBD1 (5 bases). Germline V lookup: CDR1 GTSNPN, CDR2 SVGIG (reference sequence). The CDR3 is 14 residues long. V was trimmed by 0 bases and J by 8 bases, leaving 16 bases between them. Here the CDR3 DNA reads TGTGCCTGGAGTGTCGGGCAGGGCCTTGGGGGCTACACCTTC. Translation gives CAWSVGQGLGGYTF.

The rearrangement joins TRBV19 to TRBJ2-3; 7 nucleotides line up with TRBD2. The CDR3 is 15 amino acids. Germline assignment: CDR1 LNHDA and CDR2 SQIVND (reference sequence). V was clipped by 7 bases and J by 0 bases; unmatched bases: 7. The CDR3 bases are TGTGCCAGTATGTCTAGCGGCGGTAGCACAGATACGCAGTATTTT. Translation: CASMSSGGSTDTQYF.

The chain combines TRBV7-3 with TRBJ2-1; tentative D call: TRBD2 (5 bases). Per the germline V gene, CDR1 is SGHTA and CDR2 is FQGTGA. The CDR3 length is 13 residues. Trimming took 4 bases from V and 7 from J, leaving 11 bases between them. Here the CDR3 reads CASSSRGSNEQFF. The CDR3 DNA reads as TGTGCCAGCAGCTCGAGAGGGTCGAATGAGCAGTTCTTC. The whole variable domain, remainder taken from reference TRBV7-3 and TRBJ2-1, is GAGVSQTPSNKVTEKGKYVELRCDPISGHTALYWYRQSLGQGPEFLIYFQGTGAADDSGLPNDRFFAVRPEGSVSTLKIQRTERGDSAVYLCASSSRGSNEQFFGPGTRLTVL.

The chain joins TRBV6-5 to TRBJ2-5, with 9 bases matching TRBD2. The CDR3 is 16 residues long. Trimming at V came to 0 bases and at J to 5 bases, leaving 7 bases not matched to a gene. Germline loops: CDR1 MNHEY, CDR2 SVGAGI. In nucleotides, the CDR3 is TGTGCCAGCAGTTACTCGAGGCGGGGGGGCCTCGAGACCCAGTACTTC. As protein: CASSYSRRGGLETQYF.

The chain links TRBV6-1 to TRBJ1-5, with D unclear. Germline assignment: CDR1 MNHNS and CDR2 SASEGT. V lost 2 bases and J 7 bases, leaving 9 bases between the germline ends. The length of the CDR3 is 13 residues. Written as DNA, the CDR3 is TGTGCCAGCAGTGAACCCAGTAACCAGCCCCAGCATTTT. It yields the protein CASSEPSNQPQHF.